This TCR beta chain was observed in a study of blood T cell repertoires in COVID-19. About the study: T cells, B-cell-depleted T cells, or PBMCs provided the cDNA or gDNA that served as material.

Among Cohort 3 donors, those recovered had two negative PCRs, clearance, or symptom resolution. The germline CDR1 and CDR2 sequences are KGHDR and SFDVKD. J lost 0 bases, V lost 3 bases, and 6 bases had no gene match. The CDR3 length is 16 residues. Here immunoSEQ multiplex PCR was the method, and the copy in TCRdb shows in-frame clones only, minus some. Of more than 250,000 clones in the sample, 92% are singletons; the top ten hold roughly 20%. J is TRBJ2-5 and V is TRBV24-1, with 7 bases that match TRBD1. Material: PBMCs or T cells enriched from blood (not recorded which). This TCR derives from a woman aged 25-40 years who had recovered from COVID-19. The CDR3 region has the DNA TGTGCCACCAGTGATCCGGGACAGAAGTACCAAGAGACCCAGTACTTC. Translation gives CATSDPGQKYQETQYF.